Listed below are T cell receptor beta chains from one sample, sequenced in a study of beta chain features in type 1 diabetes. TCRdb's copy holds only in-frame clones and misses some; the assay was immunoSEQ multiplex PCR. The sample includes 450,000 to 600,000 clones, 30% seen only once; the top ten take around 0.065%. The sample consisted of naive CD4+ T cells from blood. The receptors were sampled from a man younger than 35 in good health. Both conserved end residues are part of each CDR3. D genes are given only for firm matches. Clone size is stated in some rows and not others, as once, few, many or a class when expanded.

j_call,d_call,clone_size,v_call,cdr3_nt,cdr3_aa
TRBJ2-1,TRBD2,.,TRBV27,TGTGCCAGCAGTTTGTGGCTAGCGGGGGGGAATGAGCAGTTCTTC,CASSLWLAGGNEQFF
TRBJ2-7,.,few,TRBV30,TGTGCCTGGAGTGTAGTCGACAGGAGGTACTACGAGCAGTACTTC,CAWSVVDRRYYEQYF
TRBJ2-7,TRBD1,.,TRBV5-1,TGCGCCAGCAGTCCCCGGACAGGGGTAACCTACGAGCAGTACTTC,CASSPRTGVTYEQYF
TRBJ1-1,.,few,TRBV7-8,TGTGCCAGCAGCTTAGTTGACGGAGCCACTGAAGCTTTCTTT,CASSLVDGATEAFF
TRBJ2-1,TRBD2,few,TRBV4-1,TGCGCCAGCAGCCAAGATAGCGGGGTGGGGTACTACAATGAGCAGTTCTTC,CASSQDSGVGYYNEQFF
TRBJ1-2,.,.,TRBV6-5,TGTGCCAGCAGTTCCGCGGGCGGCTATGGCTACACCTTC,CASSSAGGYGYTF
TRBJ1-5,.,.,TRBV15,TGTGCCACCAGCCCGGGACCGTCCCGGAATCAGCCCCAGCATTTT,CATSPGPSRNQPQHF
TRBJ2-3,.,.,TRBV5-1,TGCGCCAGCAGCTTGTCGACCAGCACAGATACGCAGTATTTT,CASSLSTSTDTQYF
TRBJ2-1,TRBD2,.,TRBV5-1,TGCGCCAGCACCAAGACTAGCGGGAGGGGCTACTACAATGAGCAGTTCTTC,CASTKTSGRGYYNEQFF
TRBJ2-7,.,few,TRBV7-2,TGTGCCAGCAGCTTAAAAGGGGCGAGCTCCTACGAGCAGTACTTC,CASSLKGASSYEQYF
TRBJ2-7,TRBD1,.,TRBV12-5,TGTGCTAGTGGTTTGGAGGACAGGGTCAACGAGCAGTACTTC,CASGLEDRVNEQYF
TRBJ1-5,.,.,TRBV18,TGTGCCAGCTCCCTGGGCTCTGATCAGCCCCAGCATTTT,CASSLGSDQPQHF
TRBJ1-5,.,.,TRBV7-9,TGTGCCAGCAGCTGGGCCGTTGTTGGATCGAGCAATCAGCCCCAGCATTTT,CASSWAVVGSSNQPQHF
TRBJ2-5,TRBD1,.,TRBV30,TGTGCCTGGAGGCTCCAGGGGGCTGGAGAGACCCAGTACTTC,CAWRLQGAGETQYF
TRBJ2-1,TRBD1,few,TRBV29-1,TGCAGCGTAGCAGACAGGGTCTACAATGAGCAGTTCTTC,CSVADRVYNEQFF
TRBJ1-5,.,.,TRBV7-8,TGTGCCAGCAGCCCCCAGCGCGGAGGAATCAATCAGCCCCAGCATTTT,CASSPQRGGINQPQHF
TRBJ2-2,.,.,TRBV7-3,TGTGCCAGCAGCTTATCTCCAGGGGACACCGGGGAGCTGTTTTTT,CASSLSPGDTGELFF
TRBJ2-5,.,few,TRBV7-2,TGTGCCAGCAGCTTTGCGGGATTACTCCAAGAGACCCAGTACTTC,CASSFAGLLQETQYF
TRBJ1-1,.,.,TRBV30,TGTGCCTGGAGCCCCCGGGAGGGAGAAGCTTTCTTT,CAWSPREGEAFF
TRBJ2-3,.,few,TRBV7-9,TGTGCCAGCAGCACCGGGACTGCGCAGTATTTT,CASSTGTAQYF
TRBJ2-7,TRBD2,few,TRBV6-5,TGTGCCAGCAGGCTACTAGCGGGCTACGAGCAGTACTTC,CASRLLAGYEQYF
TRBJ2-5,.,few,TRBV15,TGTGCCACCAGCAGAGAGGGAATAGGCGATAAAGCCAAGACCCAGTACTTC,CATSREGIGDKAKTQYF
TRBJ2-3,.,few,TRBV29-1,TGCAGCGTTGAAGATACCGGGCGATGGGCAGATACGCAGTATTTT,CSVEDTGRWADTQYF
TRBJ2-1,.,.,TRBV9,TGTGCCAGCAGCGTAACAGGGAACGGCCTCTCCTACAATGAGCAGTTCTTC,CASSVTGNGLSYNEQFF
TRBJ2-1,TRBD2,.,TRBV30,TGTGCCTGGAAAGCGGGGAGCGGGAGTTCACCGAATGAGCAGTTCTTC,CAWKAGSGSSPNEQFF
TRBJ2-6,.,.,TRBV6-1,TGTGCCATCAATTACTCTGGGGCCAACGTCCTGACTTTC,CAINYSGANVLTF
TRBJ1-1,.,few,TRBV7-2,TGTGCCAGCAGCTTGCTAGTCACTGAAGCTTTCTTT,CASSLLVTEAFF
TRBJ2-5,TRBD2,once,TRBV7-9,TGTGCCAGCAGCCCGGGACTAGCGGGAGGGCCTACCGGAGAGACCCAGTACTTC,CASSPGLAGGPTGETQYF
TRBJ2-7,.,few,TRBV10-3,TGTGCCATCAGGGGGACGGGTCCTTGGGAGCAGTACTTC,CAIRGTGPWEQYF
TRBJ2-3,TRBD2,.,TRBV5-6,TGTGCCAGCAGCTTGAGACTAGCGGGAGAGTCAGATACGCAGTATTTT,CASSLRLAGESDTQYF
TRBJ2-7,.,.,TRBV9,TGTGCCAGCAGCGTATCCGGCGGTGACGGAAAAAGCTACGAGCAGTACTTC,CASSVSGGDGKSYEQYF
TRBJ2-7,.,.,TRBV7-2,TGTGCCAGCAGCTTAGGTGTGCGCTCCTACGAGCAGTACTTC,CASSLGVRSYEQYF
TRBJ2-3,.,.,TRBV12-2,TGTGCAAGTCGCCGCGCAGGGGGTGGCACAGATACGCAGTATTTT,CASRRAGGGTDTQYF
TRBJ2-3,TRBD2,.,TRBV9,TGTGCCAGCAGCCCTGGGACTAGCGGTCCCCTGGGGACAGATACGCAGTATTTT,CASSPGTSGPLGTDTQYF
TRBJ1-1,.,few,TRBV30,TGTGCCTGGAGTGTCGTCGGGAACACTGAAGCTTTCTTT,CAWSVVGNTEAFF
TRBJ2-7,.,few,TRBV6-1,TGTGCCAGCAGTGAGCAGAGAACCTACGAGCAGTACTTC,CASSEQRTYEQYF
TRBJ2-1,TRBD1,few,TRBV19,TGTGCCAGTAGCCCCCAAAGGGGGACAGCATACAATGAGCAGTTCTTC,CASSPQRGTAYNEQFF
TRBJ2-1,TRBD2,.,TRBV7-2,TGTGCCAGCAGCTTAGCGCGGCTAGCGGGATATGAGCAGTTCTTC,CASSLARLAGYEQFF
TRBJ2-7,TRBD1,few,TRBV5-1,TGCGCCAGCAGGCCGGGACAGGGAGACGAGCAGTACTTC,CASRPGQGDEQYF
TRBJ2-3,TRBD1,.,TRBV5-1,TGCGCCAGCAGCTTGGCTGGACAGGGGACAGATACGCAGTATTTT,CASSLAGQGTDTQYF
TRBJ2-7,TRBD2,few,TRBV30,TGTGCCTGGAGTCTCCACACGGGGACTAGCGACGAGCAGTACTTC,CAWSLHTGTSDEQYF
TRBJ2-7,.,.,TRBV29-1,TGCAGCGTTTCGACACAGCAGCGACCCTACGAGCAGTACTTC,CSVSTQQRPYEQYF
TRBJ1-4,.,.,TRBV30,TGTGCCTGGGAGATTGCGAATGAAAAACTGTTTTTT,CAWEIANEKLFF
TRBJ2-3,.,.,TRBV7-2,TGTGCCAGCAGCCCGGGGTGGGAGAGCACAGATACGCAGTATTTT,CASSPGWESTDTQYF
TRBJ1-2,TRBD1,.,TRBV11-2,TGTGCCAGCAGTTTAGACAGGGGGCAGAACTATGGCTACACCTTC,CASSLDRGQNYGYTF
TRBJ1-1,.,few,TRBV29-1,.,CSVGGGAVNSFF
TRBJ1-2,.,few,TRBV30,TGTGCCTGGAGTAGGGGAGGTAACTATGGCTACACCTTC,CAWSRGGNYGYTF
TRBJ2-2,.,.,TRBV7-3,TGTGCCAGCAGCCCCAGCGGGACAGCTAACACCGGGGAGCTGTTTTTT,CASSPSGTANTGELFF
TRBJ1-4,.,.,TRBV14,TGTGCCAGCAGCCAAGATTACACCTCAACTAATGAAAAACTGTTTTTT,CASSQDYTSTNEKLFF
TRBJ2-3,.,few,TRBV6-5,TGTGCCAGCAGTCCCACAGCGAGCACAGATACGCAGTATTTT,CASSPTASTDTQYF
TRBJ2-7,TRBD2,few,TRBV30,TGTGCCTGGAGTCGAAGTCTAGCGGGAGCGGGTGAGCAGTACTTC,CAWSRSLAGAGEQYF
TRBJ2-3,.,.,TRBV28,TGTGCCAGCAGTGCCGCCGGGGTTAGCACAGATACGCAGTATTTT,CASSAAGVSTDTQYF
TRBJ2-5,.,.,TRBV6-5,TGTGCCAGCGCTGGGCAGGGGAAAGAGACCCAGTACTTC,CASAGQGKETQYF
TRBJ1-5,.,.,TRBV4-3,TGCGCCAGCAGCCGCGAGCACCTTAGCAATCAGCCCCAGCATTTT,CASSREHLSNQPQHF